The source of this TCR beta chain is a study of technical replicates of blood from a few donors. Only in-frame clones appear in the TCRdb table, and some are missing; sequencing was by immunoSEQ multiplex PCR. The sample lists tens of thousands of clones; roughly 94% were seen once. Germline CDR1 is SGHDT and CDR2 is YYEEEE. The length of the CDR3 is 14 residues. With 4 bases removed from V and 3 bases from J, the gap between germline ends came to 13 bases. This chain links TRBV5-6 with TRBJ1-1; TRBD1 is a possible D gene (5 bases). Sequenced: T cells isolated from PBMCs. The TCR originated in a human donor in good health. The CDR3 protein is CASSRDLMDTEAFF. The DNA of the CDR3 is TGTGCCAGCAGCCGGGACTTAATGGACACTGAAGCTTTCTTT.